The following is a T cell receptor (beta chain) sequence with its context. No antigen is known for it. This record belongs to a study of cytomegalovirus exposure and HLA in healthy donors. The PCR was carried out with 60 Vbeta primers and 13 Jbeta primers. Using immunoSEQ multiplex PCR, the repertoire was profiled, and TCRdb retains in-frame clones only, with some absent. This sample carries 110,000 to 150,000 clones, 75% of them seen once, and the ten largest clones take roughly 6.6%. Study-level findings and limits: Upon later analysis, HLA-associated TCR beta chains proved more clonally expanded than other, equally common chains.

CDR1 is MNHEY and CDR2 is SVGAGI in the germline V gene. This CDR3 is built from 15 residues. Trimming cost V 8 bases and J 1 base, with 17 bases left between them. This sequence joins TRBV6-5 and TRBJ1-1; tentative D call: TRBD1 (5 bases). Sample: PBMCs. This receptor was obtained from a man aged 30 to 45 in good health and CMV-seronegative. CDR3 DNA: TGTGCCAGCCTTCCCCAGGGACTCTCGAACACTGAAGCTTTCTTT. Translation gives CASLPQGLSNTEAFF.